Following are 30 T cell receptor beta chains from one sample sequenced in a study of T cell responses to AZD1222 COVID-19 vaccine (dated by TCRdb to about 2021). Libraries were constructed by the immunoSEQ multiplex PCR assay. TCRdb provides this immuneACCESS table in a form limited to in-frame rearrangements. Some clones are lacking; in checked studies, under half of them reflect an unresolved V gene, and why the rest are absent is not known. Present in this sample are around 110,000 clones, about 80% of which were seen just once. The ten largest clones add up to under 10% of the sample. Explained via the paper, the time point label denotes: baseline before first vaccination. The sample was peripheral blood, taken on day 0 of AZD1222 vaccination. Receptor source: an adult in good health.

The rearrangement joins TRBV28 to TRBJ2-1, with 14 bases that match TRBD2. The CDR3 contains 15 residues. Trimming cost V 5 bases and J 6 bases; bases outside gene matches: 3. Germline V gene sequence: CDR1 MDHEN, CDR2 SYDVKM. In nucleotides, the CDR3 is TGTGCCAGCAGTAAGACTAGCGGGAGGGTCAATGAGCAGTTCTTC. Its protein product is CASSKTSGRVNEQFF.

The chain employs TRBV7-2 and TRBJ2-7; D tentatively reads TRBD1 or TRBD2 (6 bases each). The CDR3 loop spans 13 amino acids. Trimming shortened V by 1 base and J by 6 bases, and 10 bases separated the two germline ends. The germline V gene has CDR1 SGHTA and CDR2 FQGNSA. The CDR3 loop reads CASSLVGGTEQYF. The CDR3 nucleotides are TGTGCCAGCAGCTTAGTAGGGGGGACCGAGCAGTACTTC.

V is TRBV5-4 and J is TRBJ2-7, with 7 bases that match TRBD1. The germline CDR1 and CDR2 sequences are SGHNT and YYREEE (reference sequence). After removal of 4 bases from V and 3 bases from J, the junction contained 4 bases not matched to a gene. The CDR3 has 13 amino acids. The CDR3: CASSGGQSYEQYF. DNA of the CDR3: TGTGCCAGCAGCGGGGGACAGAGCTACGAGCAGTACTTC.

The chain recombines TRBV6-5 with TRBJ1-1; a weak D match, TRBD1 (6 bases). CDR1 is MNHEY and CDR2 is SVGAGI in the germline V gene. This CDR3 region has 13 residues. Between the trimmed V and J ends, which lost 6 bases and 4 bases, there was a span of 12 bases. CDR3 nucleotides: TGTGCCAGCAGGCAAGGGGGGAGCACTGAAGCTTTCTTT. This gives the protein CASRQGGSTEAFF.

The CDR3 is CASSSSRGATDTQYF. The DNA for the CDR3 is TGTGCCAGCAGTTCCTCCAGGGGCGCCACAGATACGCAGTATTTT. The chain combines TRBV6-5 with TRBJ2-3; TRBD1 might be the D (6 bases). Germline V gene sequence: CDR1 MNHEY, CDR2 SVGAGI. V was clipped by 4 bases and J by 2 bases, with 13 bases between them. This CDR3 region has 15 residues.

The CDR3 DNA is TGTGCCAGCAGGAAACCGGGACAGGGTCGGGATACGCAGTATTTT. Encoded protein: CASRKPGQGRDTQYF. The chain joins TRBV28 to TRBJ2-3, with 9 bases aligning to TRBD1. The ends lost 6 bases at V and 6 bases at J; junction bases unmatched: 10. This CDR3 is 15 amino acids long. Germline CDR1 is MDHEN and CDR2 is SYDVKM.

The chain links TRBV2 to TRBJ2-7, with 8 bases aligning to TRBD1. V was pared by 1 base and J by 2 bases, with 4 bases of the junction left unmatched. Germline CDR1 is SNHLY and CDR2 is FYNNEI. The CDR3 length is 15 residues. The CDR3 DNA follows: TGTGCCAGCAGTGAAGGGACAGGGAGGCCCTACGAGCAGTACTTC. It encodes CASSEGTGRPYEQYF.

This chain links TRBV11-1 with TRBJ2-5, with a tentative D call TRBD1 (5 bases). The CDR3 loop spans 14 amino acids. Germline V lookup: CDR1 SGHAT, CDR2 FQDESV (reference sequence). Trimming removed 1 base from V and 3 bases from J, with 9 bases in between. As DNA, the CDR3 is TGTGCCAGCAGCTTAGTACCAGGGAAAGAGACCCAGTACTTC. Translating gives CASSLVPGKETQYF.

This chain connects TRBV11-2 to TRBJ1-6, with TRBD1 matching 9 bases. After removal of 0 bases from V and 10 bases from J, the junction contained 7 bases not matched to a gene. The CDR3 contains 16 residues. Germline V gene data show CDR1 as SGHAT and CDR2 as FQNNGV. CDR3 loop: CASSLDTGGAKSPLHF. In DNA form, the CDR3 reads TGTGCCAGCAGCTTAGATACAGGGGGCGCGAAGTCACCCCTCCACTTT. Combining the CDR3 with reference TRBV11-2 and TRBJ1-6 gives the whole variable domain EAGVAQSPRYKIIEKRQSVAFWCNPISGHATLYWYQQILGQGPKLLIQFQNNGVVDDSQLPKDRFSAERLKGVDSTLKIQPAKLEDSAVYLCASSLDTGGAKSPLHFGNGTRLTVT.

The chain couples TRBV10-2 to TRBJ1-3; 10 nucleotides agree with TRBD1. V gave up 1 base and J gave up 4 bases; unmatched junction bases: 7. The CDR3 has 17 amino acids. Germline V gives CDR1 WSHSY, CDR2 SAAADI. CDR3 coding DNA: TGCGCCAGCAGTGAGTTTCCGGGACAGGGGTTCGGAAACACCATATATTTT. Translating gives CASSEFPGQGFGNTIYF.

The chain employs TRBV7-2 and TRBJ2-1; tentative D call: TRBD1 (6 bases). The germline V gene encodes CDR1 SGHTA and CDR2 FQGNSA. V was clipped by 6 bases and J by 7 bases, with 22 bases between them. The CDR3 consists of 16 residues. Here the CDR3 DNA reads TGTGCCAGCAGTTATTCTGGGGGCCTTGGATGGAATGAGCAGTTCTTC. Amino acids: CASSYSGGLGWNEQFF.

The chain links TRBV9 to TRBJ2-3; 12 bases agree with TRBD2. CDR1 is SGDLS and CDR2 is YYNGEE in the germline V gene. The CDR3 length is 17 residues. The J segment lost 2 bases and the V segment lost 0 bases, leaving 4 bases of the junction unmatched. As DNA, the CDR3 is TGTGCCAGCAGCGTAGAGAGGACTAGCGGGACCACAGATACGCAGTATTTT. Its translation: CASSVERTSGTTDTQYF.

This clone was counted once. This chain links TRBV7-6 with TRBJ2-3; TRBD2 might be the D (5 bases). V lost 5 bases to trimming and J lost 10 bases, with 19 bases between them. Germline CDR1 and CDR2: SGHVS and FNYEAQ. The CDR3 is 14 residues long. CDR3 residues: CASSPSASQRAQYF. The DNA for the CDR3 is TGTGCCAGCAGCCCCTCAGCCAGTCAGAGGGCGCAGTATTTT.

The chain recombines TRBV7-2 with TRBJ2-1, with TRBD2 identical over 8 bases. The CDR3 consists of 14 residues. The germline V gene encodes CDR1 SGHTA and CDR2 FQGNSA. Trimming removed 3 bases from V and 10 bases from J; junction bases left unmatched: 8. The CDR3: CASSLGLVSEEQFF. In DNA form, the CDR3 reads TGTGCCAGCAGCTTGGGACTAGTTTCTGAGGAGCAGTTCTTC.

The chain employs TRBV18 and TRBJ2-1; 10 bases are shared with TRBD2. This CDR3 has 14 residues. The V segment lost 3 bases and the J segment 8 bases; nucleotides outside the gene matches: 4. Germline assignment: CDR1 KGHSH and CDR2 LQKENI. CDR3 DNA: TGTGCCAGCTCACCGGGACTAGCGAGGGATGAGCAGTTCTTC. Its protein product is CASSPGLARDEQFF. The full variable domain, rest sourced from reference TRBV18 and TRBJ2-1, is NAGVMQNPRHLVRRRGQEARLRCSPMKGHSHVYWYRQLPEEGLKFMVYLQKENIIDESGMPKERFSAEFPKEGPSILRIQQVVRGDSAAYFCASSPGLARDEQFFGPGTRLTVL.

The chain couples TRBV6-5 to TRBJ2-1; D not certain. Germline V gene lookup returns CDR1 MNHEY and CDR2 SVGAGI. The V end lost 9 bases, the J end lost 5 bases, and 14 bases lay between the germline ends. The length of the CDR3 is 13 residues. DNA of the CDR3: TGTGCCAGTACCCGCCTACGGAACAATGAGCAGTTCTTC. As protein: CASTRLRNNEQFF.

The chain joins TRBV27 to TRBJ2-3; D possibly corresponds to TRBD2 (5 bases). V was cut by 0 bases and J by 0 bases, with 7 bases left in between. Germline loops: CDR1 MNHEY, CDR2 SMNVEV (reference sequence). The CDR3 consists of 15 residues. The CDR3 sequence is CASSLSERSTDTQYF. CDR3 sequence (DNA): TGTGCCAGCAGTTTATCTGAGCGGAGCACAGATACGCAGTATTTT.

Comments on this clone: The DNA is left out, because the CDR3 cannot be placed on it with certainty; the CDR3 is given as TCRdb lists it. This rearrangement joins TRBV14 to TRBJ2-7. The CDR3 has 15 amino acids, counting both end residues. Germline V gene data show CDR1 as SGHDN and CDR2 as FVKESK. CDR3 loop: CASSPLGTGSYEQYF.

V gene TRBV5-1 combines with J gene TRBJ2-7; D is uncertain. This CDR3 has 14 amino acids. The V and J ends lost 4 bases and 4 bases respectively, with 15 bases between them. CDR1 is SGHRS, CDR2 YFSETQ, per germline. The CDR3 DNA reads as TGCGCCAGCAGCCAAGGATCGGCGCAATACGAGCAGTACTTC. Residues: CASSQGSAQYEQYF.

This clone has just a few counts. The chain links TRBV2 to TRBJ1-2, with TRBD1 matching 9 bases. Germline assignment: CDR1 SNHLY and CDR2 FYNNEI. This CDR3 spans 14 amino acids. Trimming removed 6 bases from V and 4 bases from J; junction bases left unmatched: 6. The chain's CDR3 is CASREQGAGYGYTF. In nucleotides, the CDR3 is TGTGCCAGCAGGGAACAGGGGGCCGGCTATGGCTACACCTTC.

CDR3 loop: CASSPRTEAFF. CDR3 DNA sequence: TGTGCCAGCAGCCCTAGGACTGAAGCTTTCTTT. This chain uses TRBV7-6 with TRBJ1-1; unclear D gene. Germline CDR1 is SGHVS and CDR2 is FNYEAQ. Between the trimmed V and J ends, which lost 5 bases and 5 bases, there was a span of 6 bases. The CDR3 runs 11 residues. Variable domain in full (rest from reference TRBV7-6 and TRBJ1-1): GAGVSQSPRYKVTKRGQDVALRCDPISGHVSLYWYRQALGQGPEFLTYFNYEAQQDKSGLPNDRFSAERPEGSISTLTIQRTEQRDSAMYRCASSPRTEAFFGQGTRLTVV.

The chain uses TRBV5-1 and TRBJ2-7, with a weak D call TRBD2 (7 bases). Germline V lookup: CDR1 SGHRS, CDR2 YFSETQ. CDR3 length: 13 residues. V was pared by 4 bases and J by 10 bases, with 18 bases between. CDR3 sequence: CASSGGEGTFQYF. The CDR3 DNA reads TGCGCCAGCAGCGGAGGGGAGGGGACATTCCAGTACTTC. Full variable domain (rest looked up from reference TRBV5-1 and TRBJ2-7): KAGVTQTPRYLIKTRGQQVTLSCSPISGHRSVSWYQQTPGQGLQFLFEYFSETQRNKGNFPGRFSGRQFSNSRSEMNVSTLELGDSALYLCASSGGEGTFQYFGPGTRLTVT.

The chain is built from TRBV5-4 and TRBJ1-2; D is unresolved. Per germline, CDR1 SGHNT and CDR2 YYREEE (reference sequence). V gave up 2 bases and J gave up 4 bases, with 9 bases separating them. The CDR3 extends over 13 amino acids. CDR3 sequence: CASSLGDSYGYTF. The CDR3 DNA sequence: TGTGCCAGCAGCTTAGGAGACTCCTATGGCTACACCTTC.

This clone was counted once. The chain recombines TRBV4-2 with TRBJ2-5; tentative D call: TRBD2 (6 bases). Germline lookup yields CDR1 LGHNA and CDR2 YNFKEQ. The CDR3 is 15 residues long. V lost 0 bases and J lost 1, with 9 bases in between. CDR3 sequence: CASSQEGGAQETQYF. CDR3 nucleotide sequence: TGTGCCAGCAGCCAAGAGGGCGGGGCCCAAGAGACCCAGTACTTC.

In the case of this clone: Sequence at one end of the junction differs from germline and may be a read error. This rearrangement joins TRBV29-1 to TRBJ2-1, with 8 positions matching TRBD2. The CDR3 consists of 16 residues. Germline values: CDR1 SQVTM, CDR2 ANQGSEA. The CDR3 is CSVVGGLAGSYNELFF. DNA of the CDR3: TGCAGCGTTGTTGGAGGTCTAGCGGGCTCCTACAATGAGCTGTTCTTC.

J is TRBJ2-7 and V is TRBV9; perhaps TRBD2 as D (6 bases). This CDR3 contains 13 residues. Per germline, CDR1 SGDLS and CDR2 YYNGEE. The V and J ends lost 0 bases and 2 bases respectively, with 6 bases between them. The CDR3 DNA is TGTGCCAGCAGCGTAGCGGGAGCCTACGAGCAGTACTTC. Encoded protein: CASSVAGAYEQYF.

The chain carries TRBV7-6 and TRBJ1-6; no clear D. Germline values: CDR1 SGHVS, CDR2 FNYEAQ. V dropped 1 base and J dropped 4 bases, with 11 bases sitting between them. This CDR3 has 16 residues. CDR3: CASSLEVAGYNSPLHF. CDR3 DNA sequence: TGTGCCAGCAGCTTAGAAGTGGCAGGTTATAATTCACCCCTCCACTTT.

This sequence joins TRBV6-5 and TRBJ2-5; D perhaps matches TRBD1 (5 bases). Germline values: CDR1 MNHEY, CDR2 SVGAGI. V gave up 3 bases and J gave up 7 bases, with 6 bases separating them. The CDR3 runs to 11 residues. In DNA, the CDR3 is TGTGCCAGCAGTTATAGGGGGACCCAGTACTTC. Residues: CASSYRGTQYF.

The chain carries TRBV6-5 and TRBJ1-4, with 9 bases lining up with TRBD1. The CDR3 is made up of 14 amino acids. Germline trimming cut 7 bases from V and 6 bases from J; bases unmatched to any gene: 6. Looked up from germline, CDR1 is MNHEY and CDR2 is SVGAGI. The CDR3 is CASIQTGGDEKLFF. As DNA, the CDR3 is TGTGCCAGCATCCAGACAGGGGGAGATGAAAAACTGTTTTTT.

The chain has TRBV29-1 and TRBJ1-2, with D possibly matching TRBD1 (5 bases). With 3 bases removed from V and 7 bases from J, the gap between germline ends came to 9 bases. The germline V gene encodes CDR1 SQVTM and CDR2 ANQGSEA. CDR3 length: 11 amino acids. This CDR3 is CSVDGQGGYTF. The CDR3 DNA reads TGCAGCGTTGATGGTCAGGGTGGCTACACCTTC.